These 17 T cell receptor beta chains share one sample of origin, sequenced in a study of response to subunit inactivated influenza vaccine. In TCRdb, the RT-PCR reads were re-called with MiXCR into one record per CDR3 protein. This sample has 450,000 to 550,000 distinct CDR3 sequences, with roughly 25% found just once. The specimen was CD4+ T cells sorted from PBMCs, collected roughly 5 days after vaccination. The receptor set was obtained from a man in his fifties or sixties who received an inactivated influenza vaccine.

This clonotype was found a few times. The chain is built from TRBV5-5 and TRBJ2-7, with D perhaps assigned TRBD1 or TRBD2 (6 bases each). The CDR3 spans 14 residues. V lost 0 bases, J lost 6 bases, and 13 bases lay in between. Germline V gene data show CDR1 as SGHKS and CDR2 as YYEKEE (reference sequence). The CDR3 nucleotides are TGTGCCAGCAGCTTGGAGTTGTGGGGGGCCGAGCAGTACTTC. The encoded protein is CASSLELWGAEQYF.

The rearrangement links TRBV10-3 to TRBJ2-1, with TRBD2 identical over 9 bases. Germline V CDR1 and CDR2: ENHRY, SYGVKD. Trimming removed 1 base from V and 3 bases from J; junction bases left unmatched: 7. The CDR3 contains 17 residues. CDR3 region: CAISEWRGGSNYNEQFF. In nucleotides, the CDR3 is TGTGCCATCAGTGAGTGGCGGGGGGGCTCAAACTACAATGAGCAGTTCTTC.

In DNA form, the CDR3 reads TGCAGTGCTTCTCGGGAGCCAGGAGAGACCCAGTACTTC. Protein: CSASREPGETQYF. The chain couples TRBV20-1 to TRBJ2-5; TRBD2 is a possible D gene (6 bases). From germline, CDR1 is DFQATT and CDR2 SNEGSKA (reference sequence). CDR3 length equals 13 residues. V was clipped by 5 bases and J by 4 bases, with 14 bases between them.

The sample holds a few counts of this clonotype. The genes are TRBV20-1 and TRBJ1-2; D ambiguous. This CDR3 comprises 12 residues. V was clipped by 1 base and J by 2 bases, with 5 bases between them. The germline gives CDR1 DFQATT, CDR2 SNEGSKA (reference sequence). The CDR3 DNA sequence: TGCAGTGCTAGAGCCGAAAACTATGGCTACACCTTC. It is translated as CSARAENYGYTF.

The rearrangement joins TRBV4-1 to TRBJ1-4; TRBD1 agrees at 12 bases. This CDR3 region has 17 residues. Germline loops: CDR1 MGHRA, CDR2 YSYEKL. The J segment lost 8 bases and the V segment lost 4 bases, leaving 11 bases of the junction unmatched. The CDR3 reads CASSPGTGGRRREKLFF. CDR3 coding DNA: TGCGCCAGCAGCCCTGGGACAGGGGGCAGACGACGAGAAAAACTGTTTTTT.

This chain connects TRBV14 to TRBJ2-7; D gene ambiguous. The V end lost 1 base, the J end lost 6 bases, and 10 bases lay between the germline ends. Germline V CDR1 and CDR2: SGHDN, FVKESK. The CDR3 is 13 amino acids. The CDR3 DNA is TGTGCCAGCAGCCAAGTACCCTTTGGCGAGCAGTACTTC. Its protein is CASSQVPFGEQYF.

The rearrangement uses TRBV4-1 and TRBJ1-5; D is unresolved. V was clipped by 4 bases and J by 6 bases, with 13 bases between them. The CDR3 is 14 residues long. Germline assignment: CDR1 MGHRA and CDR2 YSYEKL. The DNA of the CDR3 is TGCGCCAGCAGCCCCCGTGGCCTTTCTCAGCCCCAGCATTTT. This encodes CASSPRGLSQPQHF.

The rearrangement links TRBV5-1 to TRBJ1-1; unclear D gene. Per germline, CDR1 SGHRS and CDR2 YFSETQ. CDR3 length: 14 residues. V was clipped by 0 bases and J by 1 base, with 7 bases between them. The CDR3 sequence is CASSLETRNTEAFF. CDR3 nucleotides: TGCGCCAGCAGCTTGGAGACAAGGAACACTGAAGCTTTCTTT.

This clonotype has a handful of counts. The chain recombines TRBV5-1 with TRBJ2-1; 8 bases match TRBD1. CDR1 and CDR2 (germline): SGHRS, YFSETQ. The ends lost 3 bases at V and 7 bases at J; junction bases unmatched: 9. The CDR3 runs 15 residues. The CDR3 here is CASSSRPDRVNEQFF. CDR3 DNA: TGCGCCAGCAGCTCAAGACCGGACAGGGTAAATGAGCAGTTCTTC.

This clonotype has more than one count but fewer than ten. This chain connects TRBV7-2 to TRBJ1-2; no clear D gene. In germline, CDR1 is SGHTA, CDR2 FQGNSA. Trimming took 1 base from V and 2 from J, leaving 11 bases between them. The CDR3 runs to 15 residues. The CDR3 sequence is CASSLVGAGNYGYTF. CDR3 coding DNA: TGTGCCAGCAGCTTAGTGGGTGCGGGGAACTATGGCTACACCTTC. Based on the CDR3 plus reference TRBV7-2 and TRBJ1-2, the full variable domain is GAGVSQSPSNKVTEKGKDVELRCDPISGHTALYWYRQSLGQGLEFLIYFQGNSAPDKSGLPSDRFSAERTGGSVSTLTIQRTQQEDSAVYLCASSLVGAGNYGYTFGSGTRLTVV.

The CDR3 nucleotides read TGTGCCAGCAGCGAGAGGACAGGGGGCAGGTCACCCCTCCACTTT. This gives the protein CASSERTGGRSPLHF. The V gene is TRBV21-1, the J gene TRBJ1-6; the table's D call, TRBD1, has no DNA check behind it. TRBV21-1 represents a pseudogene. This CDR3 spans 15 amino acids.

This sequence joins TRBV6-1 and TRBJ2-7, with no clear D. Germline V CDR1 and CDR2: MNHNS, SASEGT. Trimming removed 5 bases at V and 1 base at J, with 12 bases between. This CDR3 region has 14 residues. The CDR3 DNA sequence: TGTGCCAGCAGTAGGTCCCGACAATCCTACGAGCAGTACTTC. As protein: CASSRSRQSYEQYF.

This clonotype was seen a few times. This sequence joins TRBV7-9 and TRBJ1-4, with D maybe TRBD1 (5 bases). Germline loops: CDR1 SEHNR, CDR2 FQNEAQ (reference sequence). V lost 5 bases and J 3 bases, leaving 10 bases between the germline ends. The CDR3 spans 14 residues. The CDR3 is CASSPGPSNEKLFF. The CDR3 nucleotides are TGTGCCAGCAGCCCGGGACCGTCTAATGAAAAACTGTTTTTT.

This clonotype came up a few times. V gene TRBV5-1 combines with J gene TRBJ2-1; TRBD2 matches at 8 bases. The length of the CDR3 is 17 residues. V lost 3 bases to trimming and J lost 8 bases; unmatched junction nucleotides: 16. The V gene's germline CDR1 is SGHRS and CDR2 YFSETQ. CDR3 in amino acids: CASSSSAVSSGWDEQFF. CDR3 coding DNA: TGCGCCAGCAGCTCTTCGGCCGTGTCTAGCGGGTGGGATGAGCAGTTCTTC.

This clonotype was picked up a small number of times. V usage is TRBV20-1 and J usage is TRBJ2-1; TRBD2 matches at 9 bases. CDR1 and CDR2 (germline): DFQATT, SNEGSKA (reference sequence). The CDR3 is made up of 18 amino acids. The J segment lost 2 bases and the V segment lost 0 bases, leaving 11 bases of the junction unmatched. The CDR3 is CSARDPGSGRTAYNEQFF. The CDR3 nucleotides are TGCAGTGCTAGAGATCCCGGTAGCGGGAGAACTGCCTACAATGAGCAGTTCTTC.

This clonotype has only a few counts. The chain joins TRBV7-2 to TRBJ1-5; D is ambiguous. The CDR3 loop spans 15 amino acids. Germline CDR1 SGHTA, CDR2 FQGNSA. The V gene lost 1 base and the J gene lost 0 bases, with 7 bases spanning the gap. The CDR3 spells CASSLEGISNQPQHF. CDR3 nucleotide sequence: TGTGCCAGCAGCTTAGAGGGAATTAGCAATCAGCCCCAGCATTTT.

This clonotype showed up just a few times. This chain joins TRBV20-1 and TRBJ2-1; 11 bases align to TRBD2. Germline CDR1 reads DFQATT; CDR2 reads SNEGSKA (reference sequence). The CDR3 has 16 residues. J lost 8 bases, V lost 0 bases, and 9 bases had no gene match. The CDR3 loop reads CSARDPNSGRADEQFF. The CDR3 bases are TGCAGTGCTAGAGATCCCAATAGCGGGAGGGCCGATGAGCAGTTCTTC.